The next 8 T cell receptor beta chains were all read from a single sample in a study of OX40 agonist ivuxolimab in advanced cancers. Libraries were prepared through the immunoSEQ multiplex PCR assay. TCRdb limited this immuneACCESS table to in-frame rearrangements with V and J called. A share of clones is missing; checked studies link under half to unresolved V genes, and the rest is unexplained. The sample table holds tens of thousands of clones, of which approximately 86% were seen once. The ten top clones hold 3% to 3.5% of the sample. Sequencing was performed on CD4+ or CD8+ T cells sorted from blood, taken in a trial of the OX40 agonist ivuxolimab. The receptors originated from an adult with an advanced solid tumor such as melanoma, head and neck, liver or kidney cancer.

The table lists this clone with a count of one. The rearrangement joins TRBV6-5 to TRBJ1-1, with D tentatively TRBD1 (5 bases). The CDR3 is 14 amino acids. V was pared by 5 bases and J by 5 bases, with 15 bases between. Per germline, CDR1 MNHEY and CDR2 SVGAGI. As DNA, the CDR3 is TGTGCCAGCAGTGAAAGTAGGGGAGGGACTGAAGCTTTCTTT. Protein: CASSESRGGTEAFF.

J is TRBJ1-2 and V is TRBV10-3, with 8 bases aligning to TRBD1. CDR1 ENHRY and CDR2 SYGVKD come from the germline V gene. There are 16 residues in the CDR3. The V gene end was trimmed by 3 bases and the J gene end by 2 bases; junction bases not matched to a gene: 8. The CDR3 here is CAISDGPGGLNYGYTF. CDR3 in DNA: TGTGCCATCAGTGATGGTCCAGGGGGCCTAAACTATGGCTACACCTTC.

This clone came up a few times. The CDR3 here is CASSVGLGGRAEAFF. For the CDR3, the DNA is TGTGCCAGCAGCGTAGGGTTGGGTGGACGGGCTGAAGCTTTCTTT. The chain carries TRBV9 and TRBJ1-1; D remains ambiguous. The CDR3 runs 15 residues. Germline V CDR1 and CDR2: SGDLS, YYNGEE. V lost 0 bases and J lost 6, with 15 bases in between.

The rearrangement links TRBV13 to TRBJ2-1; 10 nucleotides line up with TRBD2. The CDR3 runs 13 residues. Germline lookup yields CDR1 PRHDT and CDR2 FYEKMQ (reference sequence). The J segment lost 9 bases and the V segment lost 5 bases, leaving 4 bases of the junction unmatched. The DNA of the CDR3 is TGTGCCAGCAGCCCGAGGACTAGCGGTGAGCAGTTCTTC. This sequence encodes CASSPRTSGEQFF. The full variable domain, completed using reference TRBV13 and TRBJ2-1, is AAGVIQSPRHLIKEKRETATLKCYPIPRHDTVYWYQQGPGQDPQFLISFYEKMQSDKGSIPDRFSAQQFSDYHSELNMSSLELGDSALYFCASSPRTSGEQFFGPGTRLTVL.

The chain joins TRBV27 to TRBJ2-7; no firm D call. The CDR3 has 18 residues. The germline CDR1 and CDR2 sequences are MNHEY and SMNVEV (reference sequence). V lost 4 bases, J lost 0 bases, and 22 bases lay in between. This chain's CDR3 is CASSSHIRPRSGSYEQYF. Here the CDR3 DNA reads TGTGCCAGCAGTTCTCACATTCGTCCCCGGTCGGGCTCCTACGAGCAGTACTTC.

The gene calls are TRBV29-1 and TRBJ2-6; D may be TRBD2 (6 bases). The CDR3 sequence is 16 residues long. V was cut by 6 bases and J by 1 base, with 16 bases left in between. CDR1 and CDR2 from the germline V gene are SQVTM and ANQGSEA. The CDR3 loop is CSVDGSGGSGANVLTF. CDR3 DNA: TGCAGCGTGGATGGGTCTGGGGGGTCTGGGGCCAACGTCCTGACTTTC.

The V and J genes are TRBV4-1 and TRBJ1-2; 9 bases align to TRBD1. Looked up from germline, CDR1 is MGHRA and CDR2 is YSYEKL. Trimming cost V 3 bases and J 7 bases; bases outside gene matches: 6. The CDR3 length is 14 residues. The chain's CDR3 is CASSQGTGTRGYTF. CDR3 bases: TGCGCCAGCAGCCAGGGGACAGGGACGCGTGGCTACACCTTC.

The rearrangement joins TRBV15 to TRBJ2-7; a possible D gene is TRBD1 (5 bases). The CDR3 has 15 amino acids. Germline loops: CDR1 LNHNV, CDR2 YYDKDF (reference sequence). V was pared by 0 bases and J by 0 bases, with 9 bases between. The CDR3 nucleotides are TGTGCCACCAGCAGAGATCAGACAGCCTCCTACGAGCAGTACTTC. It encodes CATSRDQTASYEQYF. Full variable domain (missing parts from reference TRBV15 and TRBJ2-7): DAMVIQNPRYQVTQFGKPVTLSCSQTLNHNVMYWYQQKSSQAPKLLFHYYDKDFNNEADTPDNFQSRRPNTSFCFLDIRSPGLGDTAMYLCATSRDQTASYEQYFGPGTRLTVT.